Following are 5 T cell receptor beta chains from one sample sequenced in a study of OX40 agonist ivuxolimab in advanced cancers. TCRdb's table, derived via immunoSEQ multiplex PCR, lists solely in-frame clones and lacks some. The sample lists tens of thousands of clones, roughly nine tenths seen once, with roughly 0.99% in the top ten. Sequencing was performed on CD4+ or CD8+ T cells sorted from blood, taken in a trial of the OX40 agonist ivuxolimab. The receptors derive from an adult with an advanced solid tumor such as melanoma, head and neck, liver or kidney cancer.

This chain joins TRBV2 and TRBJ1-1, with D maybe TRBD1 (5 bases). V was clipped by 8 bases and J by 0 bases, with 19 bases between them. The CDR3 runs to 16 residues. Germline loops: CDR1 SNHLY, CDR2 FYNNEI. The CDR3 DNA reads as TGTGCCAGCTTCGGGCGAGGGGCAGACCTGAACACTGAAGCTTTCTTT. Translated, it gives CASFGRGADLNTEAFF.

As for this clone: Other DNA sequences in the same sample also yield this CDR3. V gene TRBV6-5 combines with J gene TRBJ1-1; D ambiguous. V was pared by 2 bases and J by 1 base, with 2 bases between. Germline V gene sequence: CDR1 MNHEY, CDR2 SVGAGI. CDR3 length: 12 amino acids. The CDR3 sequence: CASSYRNTEAFF. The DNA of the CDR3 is TGTGCCAGCAGTTACCGGAACACTGAAGCTTTCTTT.

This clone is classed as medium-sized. The CDR3 sequence: CASALSVSGYGGYTF. The CDR3 region has the DNA TGTGCCAGCGCATTAAGTGTATCGGGTTACGGTGGCTACACCTTC. This chain joins TRBV11-2 and TRBJ1-2, with unresolved D. Looked up from germline, CDR1 is SGHAT and CDR2 is FQNNGV. Trimming left V 8 bases short and J 7 bases short, with 23 bases between. The CDR3 length is 15 residues. Drawing the rest from reference TRBV11-2 and TRBJ1-2, the complete variable domain is EAGVAQSPRYKIIEKRQSVAFWCNPISGHATLYWYQQILGQGPKLLIQFQNNGVVDDSQLPKDRFSAERLKGVDSTLKIQPAKLEDSAVYLCASALSVSGYGGYTFGSGTRLTVV.

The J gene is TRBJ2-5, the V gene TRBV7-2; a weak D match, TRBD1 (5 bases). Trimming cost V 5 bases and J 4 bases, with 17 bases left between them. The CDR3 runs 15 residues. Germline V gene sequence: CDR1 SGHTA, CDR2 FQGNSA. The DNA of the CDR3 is TGTGCCAGCAGCCCTAGGGTTGGGCAGGGAGAGACCCAGTACTTC. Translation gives CASSPRVGQGETQYF.

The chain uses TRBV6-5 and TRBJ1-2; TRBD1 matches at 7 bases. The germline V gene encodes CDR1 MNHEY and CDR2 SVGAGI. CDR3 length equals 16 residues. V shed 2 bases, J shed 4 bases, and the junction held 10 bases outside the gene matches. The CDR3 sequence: CASSYGGTVGIYGYTF. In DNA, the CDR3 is TGTGCCAGCAGTTACGGGGGGACAGTGGGGATCTATGGCTACACCTTC.